The next 2 T cell receptor beta chains were all read from a single sample in a study of cytomegalovirus exposure and HLA in healthy donors. Clones were sequenced by immunoSEQ multiplex PCR, and TCRdb holds only the in-frame ones, with some missing. The sample lists under 80,000 clones, around 92% occurring once. Sequenced sample: PBMCs. These receptors were taken from a woman aged 18-29 years in good health and CMV-seronegative.

The V and J genes are TRBV30 and TRBJ1-5; D is unclear. The germline V gene encodes CDR1 GTSNPN and CDR2 SVGIG (reference sequence). The CDR3 covers 14 residues. V was shortened by 0 bases and J by 1 base, with 7 bases between the two germline ends. CDR3 region: CAWSVVSSNQPQHF. Written as DNA, the CDR3 is TGTGCCTGGAGTGTCGTCTCCAGCAATCAGCCCCAGCATTTT.

This clone was seen more than once but under ten times. The chain employs TRBV5-5 and TRBJ2-7; 9 nucleotides agree with TRBD1. The CDR3 length is 13 residues. Germline-derived CDR1 and CDR2 are SGHKS and YYEKEE (reference sequence). The junction had 8 bases not matched to a gene; V was cut back by 0 bases and J by 13 bases. Here the CDR3 reads CASSLGFGDRAYF. CDR3 coding DNA: TGTGCCAGCAGCTTGGGATTTGGGGACAGGGCATACTTC.